Here is one T cell receptor beta chain with its context. Its cognate antigen is unknown. This sample is drawn from a study of T cell responses to AZD1222 COVID-19 vaccine. About the research overall: The analysis combined second doses at about 4 or about 12 weeks. Broader study findings: There were repertoire samples only from the period after the peak T cell response. At 160-218 and 743-854, vaccine-associated CD4 TCRs were dominant, and they spanned spike.

Clones were read by immunoSEQ multiplex PCR, and TCRdb kept only the in-frame ones, dropping some. The sample has 130,000 to 150,000 clones; 75% to 90% are singletons. This CDR3 has 15 residues. Germline CDR1 SGHNT, CDR2 YYREEE (reference sequence). Trimming stripped 0 bases from V and 5 bases from J, with 12 bases between. This TCR was sampled from an adult in good health. This chain joins TRBV5-4 and TRBJ2-1; a possible D gene is TRBD1 (6 bases). The sample was peripheral blood, taken on day 0 of AZD1222 vaccination. The CDR3 coding sequence is TGTGCCAGCAGCTTGGAACAGGGTTTCAACAATGAGCAGTTCTTC. This codes for CASSLEQGFNNEQFF.